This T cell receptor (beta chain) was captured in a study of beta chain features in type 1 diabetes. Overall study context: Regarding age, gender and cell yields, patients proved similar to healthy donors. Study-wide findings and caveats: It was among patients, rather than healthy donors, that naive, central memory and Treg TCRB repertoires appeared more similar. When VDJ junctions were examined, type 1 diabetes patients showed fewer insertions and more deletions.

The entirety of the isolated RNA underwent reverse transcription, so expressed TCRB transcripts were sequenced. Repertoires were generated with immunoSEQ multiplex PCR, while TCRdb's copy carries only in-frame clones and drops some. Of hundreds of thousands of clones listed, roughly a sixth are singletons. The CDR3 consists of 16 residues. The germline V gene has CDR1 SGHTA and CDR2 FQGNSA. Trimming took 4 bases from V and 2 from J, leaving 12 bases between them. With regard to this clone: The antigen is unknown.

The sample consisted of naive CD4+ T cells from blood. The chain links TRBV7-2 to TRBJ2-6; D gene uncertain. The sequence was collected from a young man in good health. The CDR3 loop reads CASSSRSLPGANVLTF. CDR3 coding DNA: TGTGCCAGCAGCTCAAGGTCCCTTCCTGGGGCCAACGTCCTGACTTTC.